This T cell receptor beta chain was profiled in a study of shared clonotypes between healthy human individuals. Here immunoSEQ multiplex PCR was the method, and the copy in TCRdb shows in-frame clones only, minus some. The sample holds roughly 700,000 clones, less than 85% seen once. Donors comprised only Caucasian adults living in Nashville, Tennessee. Findings and limits, study-wide: Clonotype sharing levels among donors were expected to vary with sequencing depth. A few donors had roughly 5% of their naive CD4 clonotypes in common.

This clone was detected a few times. Its antigen is not known. Trimming pared 7 bases from V and 5 bases from J, leaving 3 bases between. The CDR3 loop spans 9 amino acids. Sequenced input: memory CD4+ T cells sorted from blood. The subset denotes: CD45RA-negative fraction. V is TRBV23-1 and J is TRBJ2-7; D is unclear. Being an ORF, TRBV23-1 has a function that is uncertain. The sequence was collected from a woman in her twenties or thirties in good health. The CDR3 coding sequence is TGCGCCAGCACACACGAGCAGTACTTC. Translated: CASTHEQYF.